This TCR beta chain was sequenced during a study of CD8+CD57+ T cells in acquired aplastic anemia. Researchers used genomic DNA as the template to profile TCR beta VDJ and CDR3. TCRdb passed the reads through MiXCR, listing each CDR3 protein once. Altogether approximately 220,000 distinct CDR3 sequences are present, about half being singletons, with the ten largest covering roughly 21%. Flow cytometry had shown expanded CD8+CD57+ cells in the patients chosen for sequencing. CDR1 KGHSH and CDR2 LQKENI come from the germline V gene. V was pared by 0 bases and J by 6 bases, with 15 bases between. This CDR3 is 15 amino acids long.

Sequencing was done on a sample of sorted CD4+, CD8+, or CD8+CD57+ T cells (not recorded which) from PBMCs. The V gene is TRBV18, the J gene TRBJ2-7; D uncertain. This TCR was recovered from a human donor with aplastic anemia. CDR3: CASSPPRAQSTEQYF. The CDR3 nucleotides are TGTGCCAGCTCACCACCGAGAGCACAGAGCACCGAGCAGTACTTC.